This entry lists 25 T cell receptor beta chains sequenced from one sample in a study of T-cell reconstitution after alpha-beta-depleted transplantation in children. The library targeted TCRbeta and was prepared with unique molecular identifiers. MiXCR, run by TCRdb on the PCR reads, gives a single entry per CDR3 protein. The sample contains about 830,000 distinct CDR3 sequences, roughly 15% of which appear only once. The specimen was PBMCs, mostly from graft donor cells, collected 360 days after TCRalphabeta/CD19-depleted stem cell transplant. The receptors shown here come from a male patient younger than 18 who had a stem cell transplant for acute lymphoblastic leukemia, so the T cells may come from the graft donor.

There are a few counts of this clonotype. This rearrangement joins TRBV12-3 or TRBV12-4 to TRBJ2-3, with TRBD2 identical over 12 bases. The CDR3 runs 16 residues. Unmatched junction bases numbered 4, after V lost 3 bases and J lost 3 bases. CDR3 loop: CASSFVTSGRTDTQYF. CDR3 coding DNA: TGTGCCAGCAGTTTCGTGACTAGCGGGAGAACAGATACGCAGTATTTT.

This clonotype has more than one count but fewer than ten. The chain links TRBV20-1 to TRBJ1-6; D is possibly TRBD1 (5 bases). The CDR3 loop spans 14 amino acids. Per germline, CDR1 DFQATT and CDR2 SNEGSKA (reference sequence). Trimming cost V 0 bases and J 11 bases, with 14 bases left between them. CDR3 in amino acids: CSARDTGLVTPLHF. The CDR3 region has the DNA TGCAGTGCTAGAGATACGGGGCTAGTGACACCCCTCCACTTT.

This chain links TRBV2 with TRBJ1-6; the match to TRBD1 covers 9 bases. Germline assignment: CDR1 SNHLY and CDR2 FYNNEI. V dropped 6 bases and J dropped 9; count of bases not matched to a gene: 15. CDR3 length: 17 residues. CDR3 residues: CASRRQGDEWRSSPLHF. The CDR3 nucleotides are TGTGCCAGCAGGAGACAGGGGGACGAGTGGAGATCTTCACCCCTCCACTTT.

The chain couples TRBV5-5 to TRBJ2-2, with 8 bases lining up with TRBD2. V gave up 5 bases and J gave up 4 bases; unmatched junction bases: 10. The CDR3 is made up of 16 amino acids. Germline CDR1 is SGHKS and CDR2 is YYEKEE (reference sequence). The CDR3 here is CASRPEVGRGTGELFF. Here the CDR3 DNA reads TGTGCCAGCAGACCCGAAGTCGGGAGGGGCACCGGGGAGCTGTTTTTT.

Only a few counts were recorded for this clonotype. This chain joins TRBV7-7 and TRBJ2-7, with 8 positions matching TRBD2. Germline V gives CDR1 SSHAT, CDR2 FNYEAQ (reference sequence). V was clipped by 4 bases and J by 0 bases; unmatched bases: 5. The CDR3 consists of 15 residues. In DNA, the CDR3 is TGTGCCAGCAGCTCCGGGAGGGCGAGCTCCTACGAGCAGTACTTC. This codes for CASSSGRASSYEQYF.

The chain combines TRBV6-5 with TRBJ2-1, with 11 bases identical to TRBD2. Germline CDR1 MNHEY, CDR2 SVGAGI. V shed 0 bases, J shed 9 bases, and the junction held 7 bases outside the gene matches. The length of the CDR3 is 16 residues. The CDR3 protein is CASSYSIAGGPIEQFF. CDR3 sequence (DNA): TGTGCCAGCAGTTACTCGATAGCGGGAGGGCCAATTGAGCAGTTCTTC.

This chain links TRBV20-1 with TRBJ1-5, with TRBD1 as a possible D gene (6 bases). Trimming took off 3 bases at V and 7 bases at J, with 13 bases between the two ends. The CDR3 length is 13 residues. Germline V gives CDR1 DFQATT, CDR2 SNEGSKA (reference sequence). CDR3 residues: CSASEGGRQPQHF. The CDR3 nucleotides read TGCAGTGCTAGTGAGGGGGGGAGGCAGCCCCAGCATTTT.

This chain's CDR3 is CASSLGLIGDTEAFF. Here the CDR3 DNA reads TGTGCCAGCTCACTGGGCCTGATAGGGGACACTGAAGCTTTCTTT. The chain links TRBV18 to TRBJ1-1; a possible D gene is TRBD1 (5 bases). Germline CDR1 reads KGHSH; CDR2 reads LQKENI. Trimming removed 4 bases at V and 3 bases at J, with 15 bases between. This CDR3 region has 15 residues.

A few counts support this clonotype. V and J are TRBV10-3 and TRBJ1-1; 12 bases line up with TRBD1. Germline loops: CDR1 ENHRY, CDR2 SYGVKD. The CDR3 contains 17 residues. Trimming at V came to 6 bases and at J to 1 base, leaving 9 bases not matched to a gene. The CDR3 sequence: CAIRDLGTGGANTEAFF. As DNA, the CDR3 is TGTGCCATCAGGGATCTTGGGACAGGGGGCGCGAACACTGAAGCTTTCTTT.

The chain uses TRBV2 and TRBJ1-6; D ambiguous. V shed 3 bases and J shed 3 bases, with 9 bases lying between them. The V gene's germline CDR1 is SNHLY and CDR2 FYNNEI. This CDR3 comprises 15 residues. This CDR3 reads CASSERLNYNSPLHF. The DNA of the CDR3 is TGTGCCAGCAGTGAGCGGCTGAACTATAATTCACCCCTCCACTTT. The variable domain in full, with the rest retrieved from reference TRBV2 and TRBJ1-6, is EPEVTQTPSHQVTQMGQEVILRCVPISNHLYFYWYRQILGQKVEFLVSFYNNEISEKSEIFDDQFSVERPDGSNFTLKIRSTKLEDSAMYFCASSERLNYNSPLHFGNGTRLTVT.

This CDR3 reads CASSYGTEHDTEAFF. The CDR3 DNA follows: TGTGCCAGCAGTTATGGGACGGAGCATGACACTGAAGCTTTCTTT. This chain uses TRBV6-2 or TRBV6-3 with TRBJ1-1; possibly TRBD1 for D (5 bases). From germline, CDR1 is MNHEY and CDR2 SVGEGT. Trimming removed 3 bases at V and 3 bases at J, with 14 bases between. The CDR3 totals 15 residues.

This rearrangement joins TRBV7-9 to TRBJ2-7; perhaps TRBD2 as D (6 bases). Germline-derived CDR1 and CDR2 are SEHNR and FQNEAQ (reference sequence). V lost 2 bases, J lost 6 bases, and 17 bases lay in between. CDR3 length equals 15 residues. CDR3 sequence: CASSLTGGIPAEQYF. The CDR3 nucleotides are TGTGCCAGCAGCTTAACGGGCGGGATCCCTGCCGAGCAGTACTTC. The variable domain in full, completed from reference TRBV7-9 and TRBJ2-7, reads DTGVSQNPRHKITKRGQNVTFRCDPISEHNRLYWYRQTLGQGPEFLTYFQNEAQLEKSRLLSDRFSAERPKGSFSTLEIQRTEQGDSAMYLCASSLTGGIPAEQYFGPGTRLTVT.

V gene TRBV5-1 combines with J gene TRBJ2-2, with TRBD1 matching over 7 bases. The CDR3 is made up of 17 amino acids. CDR1 and CDR2 from the germline V gene are SGHRS and YFSETQ. V lost 4 bases to trimming and J lost 2 bases; unmatched junction nucleotides: 11. The CDR3 here is CASSVHRDSLNTGELFF. CDR3 nucleotide sequence: TGCGCCAGCAGCGTCCACCGGGACAGTCTCAACACCGGGGAGCTGTTTTTT.

V gene TRBV6-6 combines with J gene TRBJ2-6, with D tentatively TRBD2 (6 bases). V shed 0 bases and J shed 5 bases, with 11 bases lying between them. There are 16 residues in the CDR3. Looked up from germline, CDR1 is MNHNY and CDR2 is SVGAGI (reference sequence). CDR3 nucleotides: TGTGCCAGCAGTTACTCGACCGGGAGCTGGGCCAACGTCCTGACTTTC. Encoded protein: CASSYSTGSWANVLTF.

This clonotype was picked up a small number of times. V is TRBV7-9 and J is TRBJ2-6; no reliable D call. The CDR3 covers 13 residues. CDR1 SEHNR and CDR2 FQNEAQ come from the germline V gene (reference sequence). Trimming took 8 bases from V and 0 from J, leaving 5 bases between them. The chain's CDR3 is CASGHSGANVLTF. The CDR3 DNA is TGTGCCAGCGGCCACTCTGGGGCCAACGTCCTGACTTTC.

Only a few counts were recorded for this clonotype. The chain recombines TRBV29-1 with TRBJ1-4; TRBD1 might be the D (5 bases). Germline loops: CDR1 SQVTM, CDR2 ANQGSEA. The V end was cut by 4 bases, the J end by 3 bases, with 9 bases between. The CDR3 spans 13 residues. The CDR3 sequence is CSVGGASNEKLFF. CDR3 nucleotide sequence: TGCAGCGTTGGAGGGGCGTCTAATGAAAAACTGTTTTTT.

The chain carries TRBV27 and TRBJ2-1, with 8 bases that match TRBD1. With V trimmed by 3 bases and J by 3 bases, 4 bases remained unmatched. Germline V gives CDR1 MNHEY, CDR2 SMNVEV (reference sequence). The CDR3 runs 15 residues. The CDR3 protein is CASSFGDRYYNEQFF. The CDR3 nucleotides are TGTGCCAGCAGTTTTGGGGACAGGTACTACAATGAGCAGTTCTTC.

The chain recombines TRBV7-2 with TRBJ1-2; D possibly corresponds to TRBD1 (5 bases). This CDR3 contains 15 residues. The ends were cut back, 3 bases at V and 2 bases at J, with 13 bases in the middle. From germline, CDR1 is SGHTA and CDR2 FQGNSA. For the CDR3, the DNA is TGTGCCAGCAGCTTTCGGCGAGGGGCCAACTATGGCTACACCTTC. This codes for CASSFRRGANYGYTF.

This rearrangement joins TRBV12-3 or TRBV12-4 to TRBJ2-3; 16 bases map to TRBD2. With 9 bases clipped from V and 5 bases from J, the junction kept 2 bases outside the gene matches. The CDR3 is 14 amino acids. The CDR3, as DNA: TGTGCCAGTGGGACTAGCGGGAGGGAAGATACGCAGTATTTT. Protein sequence: CASGTSGREDTQYF.

This chain links TRBV4-1 with TRBJ2-7; no reliable D call. This CDR3 comprises 14 residues. Germline V CDR1 and CDR2: MGHRA, YSYEKL. V gave up 1 base and J gave up 3 bases, with 10 bases separating them. DNA of the CDR3: TGCGCCAGCAGCCAAGGGAAAGCCTTCTACGAGCAGTACTTC. Translation: CASSQGKAFYEQYF.

The CDR3 spells CSAGGQSYGYTF. The CDR3, as DNA: TGCAGCGCCGGAGGACAGTCCTATGGCTACACCTTC. V is TRBV29-1 and J is TRBJ1-2; possibly TRBD1 for D (6 bases). V lost 7 bases and J 4 bases, leaving 13 bases between the germline ends. The CDR3 sequence is 12 residues long. The germline gives CDR1 SQVTM, CDR2 ANQGSEA.

This clonotype was seen just once. The genes are TRBV18 and TRBJ2-1; no reliable D call. The CDR3 is 13 residues long. CDR1 and CDR2 (germline): KGHSH, LQKENI. Trimming stripped 4 bases from V and 5 bases from J, with 9 bases between. CDR3 residues: CASSQIGDNEQFF. In DNA, the CDR3 is TGTGCCAGCTCACAGATTGGAGACAATGAGCAGTTCTTC.

This chain links TRBV5-1 with TRBJ1-1, with D unclear. CDR3 length: 14 residues. CDR1 is SGHRS, CDR2 YFSETQ, per germline. V dropped 4 bases and J dropped 4 bases, with 14 bases sitting between them. The CDR3 nucleotides are TGCGCCAGCAGCGTAAGACATTCGGGCACTGAAGCTTTCTTT. It translates to CASSVRHSGTEAFF. The full variable domain, rest sourced from reference TRBV5-1 and TRBJ1-1, is KAGVTQTPRYLIKTRGQQVTLSCSPISGHRSVSWYQQTPGQGLQFLFEYFSETQRNKGNFPGRFSGRQFSNSRSEMNVSTLELGDSALYLCASSVRHSGTEAFFGQGTRLTVV.

CDR3 DNA sequence: TGTGCCAGCAGCGTAGGACGGGGGAGGGGGAATGAGCAGTTCTTC. As protein: CASSVGRGRGNEQFF. The rearrangement uses TRBV9 and TRBJ2-1; D may be TRBD2 (7 bases). CDR3 length: 15 residues. Germline V CDR1 and CDR2: SGDLS, YYNGEE. Trimming removed 0 bases from V and 7 bases from J, with 14 bases in between. The whole variable domain, filled in from reference TRBV9 and TRBJ2-1, reads DSGVTQTPKHLITATGQRVTLRCSPRSGDLSVYWYQQSLDQGLQFLIQYYNGEERAKGNILERFSAQQFPDLHSELNLSSLELGDSALYFCASSVGRGRGNEQFFGPGTRLTVL.

This chain joins TRBV28 and TRBJ2-7; D is ambiguous. Between the trimmed V and J ends, which lost 7 bases and 7 bases, there was a span of 26 bases. The germline V gene has CDR1 MDHEN and CDR2 SYDVKM. The CDR3 loop spans 16 amino acids. The CDR3 DNA reads as TGTGCCAGCACGTCAAACTCGCGCGGTCCCCCGAGGGAGCAGTACTTC. Protein: CASTSNSRGPPREQYF.